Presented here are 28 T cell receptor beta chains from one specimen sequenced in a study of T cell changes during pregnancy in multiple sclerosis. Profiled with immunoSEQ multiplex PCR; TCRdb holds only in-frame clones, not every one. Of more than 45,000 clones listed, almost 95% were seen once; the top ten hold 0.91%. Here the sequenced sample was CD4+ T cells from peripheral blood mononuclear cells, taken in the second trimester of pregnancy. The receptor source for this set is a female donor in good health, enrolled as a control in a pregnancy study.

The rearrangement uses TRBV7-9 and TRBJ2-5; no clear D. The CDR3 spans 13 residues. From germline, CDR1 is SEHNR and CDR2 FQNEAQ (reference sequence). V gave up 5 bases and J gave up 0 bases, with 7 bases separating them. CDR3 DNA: TGTGCCAGCAGCCGAAGCGACCAAGAGACCCAGTACTTC. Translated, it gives CASSRSDQETQYF.

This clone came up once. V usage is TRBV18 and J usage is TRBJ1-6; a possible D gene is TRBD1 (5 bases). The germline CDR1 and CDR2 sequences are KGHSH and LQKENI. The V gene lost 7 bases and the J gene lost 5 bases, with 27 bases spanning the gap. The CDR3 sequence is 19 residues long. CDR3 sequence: CASLPDREPGPLDNSPLHF. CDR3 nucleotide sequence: TGTGCCAGCTTACCCGACAGAGAGCCCGGGCCTCTCGATAATTCACCCCTCCACTTT.

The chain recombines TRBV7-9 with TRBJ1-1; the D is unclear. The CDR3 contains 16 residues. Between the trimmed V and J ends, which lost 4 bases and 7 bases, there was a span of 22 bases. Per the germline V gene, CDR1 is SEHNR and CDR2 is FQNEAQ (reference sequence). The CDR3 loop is CASSSPGSPHPGEAFF. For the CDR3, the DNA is TGTGCCAGCAGCTCCCCTGGGAGTCCTCATCCGGGTGAAGCTTTCTTT.

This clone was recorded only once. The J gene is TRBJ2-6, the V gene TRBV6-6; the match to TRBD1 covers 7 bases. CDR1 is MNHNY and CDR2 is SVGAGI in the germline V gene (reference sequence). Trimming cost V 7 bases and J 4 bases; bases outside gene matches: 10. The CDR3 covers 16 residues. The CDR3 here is CASTLQGPRGANVLTF. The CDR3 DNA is TGTGCCAGCACACTACAGGGGCCGCGGGGGGCCAACGTCCTGACTTTC.

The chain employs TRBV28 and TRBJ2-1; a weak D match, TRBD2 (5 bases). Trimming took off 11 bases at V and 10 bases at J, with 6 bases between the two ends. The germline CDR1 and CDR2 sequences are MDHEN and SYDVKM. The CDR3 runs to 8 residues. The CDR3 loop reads CASGEQFF. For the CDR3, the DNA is TGTGCCTCGGGGGAGCAGTTCTTC.

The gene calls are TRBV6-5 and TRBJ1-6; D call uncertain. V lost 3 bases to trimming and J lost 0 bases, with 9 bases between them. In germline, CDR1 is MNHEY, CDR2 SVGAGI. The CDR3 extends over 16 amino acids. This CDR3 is CASSYLRSSYNSPLHF. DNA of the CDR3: TGTGCCAGCAGTTATCTGAGGAGCTCCTATAATTCACCCCTCCACTTT.

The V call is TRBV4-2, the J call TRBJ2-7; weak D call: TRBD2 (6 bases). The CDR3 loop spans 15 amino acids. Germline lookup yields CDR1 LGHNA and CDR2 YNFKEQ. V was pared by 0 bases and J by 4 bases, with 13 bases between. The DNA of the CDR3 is TGTGCCAGCAGCCAAGAAAGGGCGGGGTTTTACGAGCAGTACTTC. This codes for CASSQERAGFYEQYF.

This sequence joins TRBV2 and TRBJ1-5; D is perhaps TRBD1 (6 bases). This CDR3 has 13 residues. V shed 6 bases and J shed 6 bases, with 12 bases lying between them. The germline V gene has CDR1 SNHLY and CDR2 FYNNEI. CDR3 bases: TGTGCCAGCAGGTACAGGGAGGGTCAGCCCCAGCATTTT. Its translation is CASRYREGQPQHF.

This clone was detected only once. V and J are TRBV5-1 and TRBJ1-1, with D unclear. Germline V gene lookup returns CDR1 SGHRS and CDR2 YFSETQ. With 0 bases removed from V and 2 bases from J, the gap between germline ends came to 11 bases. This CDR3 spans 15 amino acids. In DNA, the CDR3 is TGCGCCAGCAGCTTGGACCGGCTGACTAACACTGAAGCTTTCTTT. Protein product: CASSLDRLTNTEAFF.

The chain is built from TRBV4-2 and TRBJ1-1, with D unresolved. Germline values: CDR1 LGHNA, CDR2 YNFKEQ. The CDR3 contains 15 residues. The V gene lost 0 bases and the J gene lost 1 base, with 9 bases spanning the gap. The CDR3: CASSQEERQNTEAFF. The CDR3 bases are TGTGCCAGCAGCCAAGAAGAGAGGCAGAACACTGAAGCTTTCTTT.

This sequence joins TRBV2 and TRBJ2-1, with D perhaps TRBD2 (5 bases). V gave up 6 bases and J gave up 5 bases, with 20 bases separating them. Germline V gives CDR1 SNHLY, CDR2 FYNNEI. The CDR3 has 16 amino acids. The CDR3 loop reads CASSGAASGGHNEQFF. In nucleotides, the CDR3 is TGTGCCAGCAGCGGCGCCGCGTCAGGAGGTCACAATGAGCAGTTCTTC. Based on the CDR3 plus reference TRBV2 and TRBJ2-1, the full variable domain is EPEVTQTPSHQVTQMGQEVILRCVPISNHLYFYWYRQILGQKVEFLVSFYNNEISEKSEIFDDQFSVERPDGSNFTLKIRSTKLEDSAMYFCASSGAASGGHNEQFFGPGTRLTVL.

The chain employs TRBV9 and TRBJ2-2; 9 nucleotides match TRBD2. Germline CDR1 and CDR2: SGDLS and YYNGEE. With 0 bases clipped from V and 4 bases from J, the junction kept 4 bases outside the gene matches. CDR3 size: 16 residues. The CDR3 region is CASSVDQLAGTGELFF. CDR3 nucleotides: TGTGCCAGCAGCGTAGATCAACTAGCGGGCACCGGGGAGCTGTTTTTT.

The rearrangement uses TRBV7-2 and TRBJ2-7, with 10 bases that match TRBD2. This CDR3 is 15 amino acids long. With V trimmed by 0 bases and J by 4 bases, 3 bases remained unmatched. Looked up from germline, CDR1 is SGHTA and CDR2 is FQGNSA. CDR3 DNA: TGTGCCAGCAGCTTAGCGGGGACTAGCGCTTACGAGCAGTACTTC. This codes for CASSLAGTSAYEQYF.

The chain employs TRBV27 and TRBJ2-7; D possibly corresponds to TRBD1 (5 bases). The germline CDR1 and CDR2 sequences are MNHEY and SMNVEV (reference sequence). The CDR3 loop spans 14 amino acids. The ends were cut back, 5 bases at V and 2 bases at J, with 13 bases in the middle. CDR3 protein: CASSHRTPPYEQYF. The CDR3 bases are TGTGCCAGCAGTCACAGGACGCCCCCCTACGAGCAGTACTTC.

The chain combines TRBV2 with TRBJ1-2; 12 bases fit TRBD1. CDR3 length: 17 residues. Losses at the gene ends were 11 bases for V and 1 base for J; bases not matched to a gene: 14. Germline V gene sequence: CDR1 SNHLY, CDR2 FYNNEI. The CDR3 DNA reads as TGTGCCTTCCCACCGGGACAGGGGGCCCTAAATAACTATGGCTACACCTTC. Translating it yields CAFPPGQGALNNYGYTF.

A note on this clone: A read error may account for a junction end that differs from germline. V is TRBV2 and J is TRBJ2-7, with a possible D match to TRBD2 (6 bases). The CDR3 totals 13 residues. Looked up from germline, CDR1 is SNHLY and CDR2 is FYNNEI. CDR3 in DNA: TGTGCCAGCAGTACTAGCCGGGACTCCGAGCAGCACTTC. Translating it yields CASSTSRDSEQHF. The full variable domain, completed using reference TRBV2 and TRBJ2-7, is EPEVTQTPSHQVTQMGQEVILRCVPISNHLYFYWYRQILGQKVEFLVSFYNNEISEKSEIFDDQFSVERPDGSNFTLKIRSTKLEDSAMYFCASSTSRDSEQHFGPGTRLTVT.

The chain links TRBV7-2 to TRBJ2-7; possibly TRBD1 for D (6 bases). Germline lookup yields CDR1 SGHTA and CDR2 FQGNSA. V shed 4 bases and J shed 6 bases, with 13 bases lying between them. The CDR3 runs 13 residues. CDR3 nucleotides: TGTGCCAGCAGCTCAGGGTGGGGGCGCGAGCAGTACTTC. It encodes CASSSGWGREQYF.

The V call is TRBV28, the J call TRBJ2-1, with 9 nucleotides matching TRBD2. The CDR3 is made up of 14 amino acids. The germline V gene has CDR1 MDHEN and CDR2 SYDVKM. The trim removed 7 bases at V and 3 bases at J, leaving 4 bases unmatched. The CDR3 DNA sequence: TGTGCCAGCAATCCTAGCGGGGTCTACAATGAGCAGTTCTTC. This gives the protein CASNPSGVYNEQFF.

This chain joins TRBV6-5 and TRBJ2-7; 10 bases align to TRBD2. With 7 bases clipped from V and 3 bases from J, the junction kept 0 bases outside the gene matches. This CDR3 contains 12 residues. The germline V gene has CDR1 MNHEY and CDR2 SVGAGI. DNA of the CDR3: TGTGCCAGCACTAGCGGGGGCTACGAGCAGTACTTC. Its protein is CASTSGGYEQYF.

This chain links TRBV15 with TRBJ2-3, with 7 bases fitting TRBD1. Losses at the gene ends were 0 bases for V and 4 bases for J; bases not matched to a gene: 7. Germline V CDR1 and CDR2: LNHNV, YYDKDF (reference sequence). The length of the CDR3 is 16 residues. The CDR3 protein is CATSRDQTGASDTQYF. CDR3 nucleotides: TGTGCCACCAGCAGAGATCAAACAGGGGCCTCAGATACGCAGTATTTT.

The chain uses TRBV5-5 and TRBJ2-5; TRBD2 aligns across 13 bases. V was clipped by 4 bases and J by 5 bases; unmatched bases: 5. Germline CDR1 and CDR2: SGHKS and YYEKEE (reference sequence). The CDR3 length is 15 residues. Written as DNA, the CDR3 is TGTGCCAGCAGCCACGGGACTAGCGGGGCGGAGACCCAGTACTTC. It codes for CASSHGTSGAETQYF.

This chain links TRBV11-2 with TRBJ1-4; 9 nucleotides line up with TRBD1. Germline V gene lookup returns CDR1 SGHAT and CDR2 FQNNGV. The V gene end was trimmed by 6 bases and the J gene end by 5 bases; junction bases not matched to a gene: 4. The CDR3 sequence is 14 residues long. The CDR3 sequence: CASSLGTGNEKLFF. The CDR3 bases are TGTGCCAGCAGTCTCGGGACAGGGAATGAAAAACTGTTTTTT.

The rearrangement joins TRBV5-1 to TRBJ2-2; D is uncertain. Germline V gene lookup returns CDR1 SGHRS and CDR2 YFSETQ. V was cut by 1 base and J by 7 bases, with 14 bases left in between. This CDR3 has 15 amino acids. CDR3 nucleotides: TGCGCCAGCAGCTTGTTTTCCGGGTCGAACGGGGAGCTGTTTTTT. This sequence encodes CASSLFSGSNGELFF.

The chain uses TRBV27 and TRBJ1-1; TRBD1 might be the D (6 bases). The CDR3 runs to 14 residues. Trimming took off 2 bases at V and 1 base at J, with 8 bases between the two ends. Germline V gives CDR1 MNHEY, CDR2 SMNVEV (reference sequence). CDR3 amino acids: CASSLLGQNTEAFF. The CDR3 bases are TGTGCCAGCAGTTTACTGGGACAGAACACTGAAGCTTTCTTT.

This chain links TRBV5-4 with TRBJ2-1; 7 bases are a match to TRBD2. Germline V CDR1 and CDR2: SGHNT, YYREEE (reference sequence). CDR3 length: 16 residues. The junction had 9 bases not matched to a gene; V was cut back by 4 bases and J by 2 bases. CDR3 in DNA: TGTGCCAGCAGCCCCCGGGGGGAGTTCACCTACAATGAGCAGTTCTTC. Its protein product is CASSPRGEFTYNEQFF.

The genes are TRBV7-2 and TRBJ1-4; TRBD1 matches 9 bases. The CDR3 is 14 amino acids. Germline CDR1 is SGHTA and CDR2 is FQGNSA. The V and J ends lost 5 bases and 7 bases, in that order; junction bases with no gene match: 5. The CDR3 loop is CASSIQGATEKLFF. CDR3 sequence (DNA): TGTGCCAGCAGCATACAGGGGGCGACTGAAAAACTGTTTTTT.

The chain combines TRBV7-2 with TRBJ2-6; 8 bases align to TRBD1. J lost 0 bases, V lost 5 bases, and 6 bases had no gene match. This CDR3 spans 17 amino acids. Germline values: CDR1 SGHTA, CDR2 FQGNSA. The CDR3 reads CASSPGTGLSGANVLTF. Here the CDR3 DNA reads TGTGCCAGCAGCCCAGGGACAGGCCTCTCTGGGGCCAACGTCCTGACTTTC.

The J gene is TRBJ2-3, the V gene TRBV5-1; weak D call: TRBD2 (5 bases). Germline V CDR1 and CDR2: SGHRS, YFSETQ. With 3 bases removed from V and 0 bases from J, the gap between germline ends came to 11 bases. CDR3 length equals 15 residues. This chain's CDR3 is CASSSERTSTDTQYF. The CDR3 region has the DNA TGCGCCAGCAGCTCCGAGCGGACTAGCACAGATACGCAGTATTTT.